The clone carrying this TCR beta chain has more than one count but fewer than ten. Its specificity is not known. The sample is drawn from a study of beta chain features in type 1 diabetes. cDNA synthesis used the whole RNA isolate, giving expressed TCRB sequences. An average approximately 4 million reads came from naive, central memory and regulatory T cell samples. TCRdb's copy holds only in-frame clones and misses some; the assay was immunoSEQ multiplex PCR. The table includes 150,000 to 200,000 clones, roughly 9% detected once. The V gene's germline CDR1 is SGHTA and CDR2 FQGNSA. V lost 7 bases and J 3 bases, leaving 18 bases between the germline ends. The CDR3 covers 15 residues. Study-level results: Insertions at VDJ junctions were less frequent in type 1 diabetes patients. These patients also deleted more nucleotides at the same junctions.

The sample was central memory CD4+ T cells from blood. The receptor's source is a woman under 30 in good health. The rearrangement links TRBV7-2 to TRBJ1-2; possibly TRBD1 for D (6 bases). In DNA form, the CDR3 reads TGTGCCAGCACCCCATTTGGGGGGGCGGACTATGGCTACACCTTC. Amino acid sequence: CASTPFGGADYGYTF.